The clone carrying this TCR beta chain occurred once. Its target is not known. Germline values: CDR1 SGHTA, CDR2 FQGNSA. Trimming cost V 3 bases and J 1 base; bases outside gene matches: 5. CDR3 length: 15 residues. Treatment of the sample: oral pan-JAK inhibitor, 5-10 mg twice daily. Extracted RNA was reverse transcribed into cDNA, the sequencing template. The data were produced by immunoSEQ multiplex PCR, yet TCRdb's version contains in-frame clones alone and is incomplete. The table records about 270,000 clones, 60% of them present only once. The data derive from a study of CD8+ T cells in alopecia areata. Study results and caveats: How baseline CD8+ expansion relates to response remains uncertain (there was one nonresponder).

V and J are TRBV7-2 and TRBJ1-1, with 7 bases fitting TRBD1. The receptor was isolated from a human donor with alopecia areata. This specimen consisted of CD4+ T cells sorted from blood, obtained at approximately week 52, from a patient treated with tofacitinib. The CDR3 region is CASSFPGQTNTEAFF. CDR3 nucleotides: TGTGCCAGCAGCTTCCCGGGACAGACGAACACTGAAGCTTTCTTT.